This TCR beta chain came from a study of shared T cell receptors in the human thymus. The V and J ends lost 3 bases and 4 bases, in that order; junction bases with no gene match: 3. This CDR3 is 14 amino acids long. Germline V gene lookup returns CDR1 SGHVS and CDR2 FQNEAQ. Data came from immunoSEQ multiplex PCR; TCRdb stores just in-frame clones and leaves some out. The sample includes 540,000 or so clones, 75% to 85% of them seen just once. The same specimen was also included in a second study, on human thymus T cells. That work states: Healthy Finnish infants having corrective surgery for congenital heart defects served as donors. Biased V and J segment usage appeared in thymus and peripheral blood. Thymic repertoires overlap heavily among unrelated individuals, related research has reported.

The specimen sequenced was thymocytes. The chain is built from TRBV7-8 and TRBJ1-3; 7 positions match TRBD1. This clonotype was obtained from a boy under three years old with a congenital heart defect. CDR3 in amino acids: CASSLDRPGNTIYF. CDR3 bases: TGTGCCAGCAGCTTGGACAGGCCAGGAAACACCATATATTTT.